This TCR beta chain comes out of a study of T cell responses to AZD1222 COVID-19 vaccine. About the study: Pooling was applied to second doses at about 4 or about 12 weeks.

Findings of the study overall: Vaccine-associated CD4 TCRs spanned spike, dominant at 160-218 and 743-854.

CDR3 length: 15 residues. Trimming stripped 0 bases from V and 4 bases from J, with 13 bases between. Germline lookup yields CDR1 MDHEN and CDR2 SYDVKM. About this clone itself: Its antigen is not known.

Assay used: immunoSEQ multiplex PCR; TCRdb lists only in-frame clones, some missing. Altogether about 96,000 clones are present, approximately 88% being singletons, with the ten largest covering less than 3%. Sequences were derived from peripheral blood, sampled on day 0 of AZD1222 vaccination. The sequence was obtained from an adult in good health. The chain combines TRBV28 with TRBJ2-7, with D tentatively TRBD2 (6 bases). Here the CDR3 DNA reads TGTGCCAGCAGTTTATGGGGTCGGGGGACTTACGAGCAGTACTTC. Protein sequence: CASSLWGRGTYEQYF.